The rows below give T cell receptor beta chains drawn from one sample of a study of Graves' ophthalmopathy and Graves' hyperthyroidism. TCRdb ran MiXCR on the multiplex PCR reads and lists one entry per CDR3 protein. The table has about 370,000 distinct CDR3 sequences, approximately 20% seen once. The sequenced sample consisted of peripheral blood. The receptors come from a woman aged 18-29 years with Graves' ophthalmopathy. Each CDR3 is given with its conserved first and last residue. Each record gives: J gene, CDR3 length, clone size, V gene, CDR3 protein. Clone size is given for some rows only: seen once, a few or many times, or a class if the clone is expanded.

>TRBJ2-5|12|many|TRBV7-2
CASSLPKETQYF
>TRBJ1-2|14|.|TRBV6-5
CASSYQRQSYGYTF
>TRBJ1-1|13|few|TRBV12-3/TRBV12-4
CASSLVWQGSAFF
>TRBJ1-5|15|.|TRBV15
CATSRERGVDQPQHF
>TRBJ2-5|14|many|TRBV6-2/TRBV6-3
CASSATSGVETQYF
>TRBJ2-2|15|many|TRBV4-1
CASSPSAQGSGELFF
>TRBJ2-5|15|.|TRBV20-1
CSASPGGRGRETQYF
>TRBJ1-1|17|.|TRBV4-2
CASSPIGTAGMNTEAFF
>TRBJ2-5|17|many|TRBV30
CAWSSRDGTGELGTQYF
>TRBJ1-2|13|many|TRBV19
CASSLQANYGYTF
>TRBJ1-5|16|many|TRBV11-2
CASSPAGRLSNQPQHF
>TRBJ1-2|13|.|TRBV30
CALTGTTNYGYTF
>TRBJ1-5|15|.|TRBV12-3/TRBV12-4
CASSYGTYRNQPQHF
>TRBJ2-7|13|many|TRBV30
CAWSGQGYYEQYF
>TRBJ1-5|16|.|TRBV6-1
CASSRRTGLSNQPQHF
>TRBJ1-6|13|few|TRBV6-5
CATLGDRYSPLHF
>TRBJ1-2|13|.|TRBV6-1
CASRRGVDYGYTF
>TRBJ2-7|18|.|TRBV4-1
CASSPSITPGTGWYEQYF
>TRBJ1-2|16|many|TRBV2
CASSERGGQGDYGYTF
>TRBJ1-6|16|many|TRBV27
CASRLINEGTYSPLHF
>TRBJ1-3|19|many|TRBV5-1
CASSLEGNNRAVDGNTIYF
>TRBJ2-6|20|many|TRBV27
CASSFSGTGGWYGGANVLTF
>TRBJ2-5|12|many|TRBV29-1
CSVLGTKETQYF
>TRBJ1-1|14|.|TRBV6-1
CASRLTVANTEAFF
>TRBJ2-7|12|many|TRBV6-5
CASTLGAGEQYF
>TRBJ2-2|14|many|TRBV12-3/TRBV12-4
CASRDSGNTGELFF
>TRBJ1-6|17|many|TRBV5-1
CASSLPVEGPSDSPLHF
>TRBJ1-3|16|many|TRBV4-1
CASSPSGALSGNTIYF
>TRBJ1-1|15|few|TRBV18
CASSPVLQGNTEAFF
>TRBJ1-5|14|many|TRBV20-1
CSARTLTGNQPQHF
>TRBJ2-7|18|many|TRBV29-1
CSVYYGTSGSARSYEQYF
>TRBJ1-5|15|many|TRBV19
CASRDQGLSNQPQHF
>TRBJ2-7|15|.|TRBV15
CATSRVAGTRERQYF
>TRBJ2-7|16|many|TRBV7-2
CASSLGEGLANDEQYF
>TRBJ2-7|15|many|TRBV18
CASSQGHGGSYEQYF
>TRBJ1-5|15|many|TRBV19
CASSIASASNQPQHF
>TRBJ1-5|13|many|TRBV19
CASSIGGEKPQHF
>TRBJ1-6|14|.|TRBV7-9
CASTAGPYNSPLHF
>TRBJ1-1|14|.|TRBV6-1
CASSPWDISTEAFF
>TRBJ2-7|14|.|TRBV12-3/TRBV12-4
CASSLDRVRTEQYF
>TRBJ2-7|15|many|TRBV4-3
CASSQGRSKTGEQYF
>TRBJ2-5|15|few|TRBV6-1
CASKRWLAGEETQYF
>TRBJ2-7|15|.|TRBV11-2
CASSTPLADPYEQYF
>TRBJ1-1|15|many|TRBV27
CASSPLTGGWAEAFF
>TRBJ1-2|14|.|TRBV6-1
CASSEVGGTVGYTF
>TRBJ2-5|13|.|TRBV6-1
CASSDLRTETQYF
>TRBJ2-2|15|many|TRBV7-2
CASSLQGRNTGELFF
>TRBJ2-7|15|.|TRBV5-1
CASSLQSGVYGEQYF
>TRBJ2-5|14|many|TRBV11-2
CASSGGTSGGAQYF
>.|11|.|TRBV20-1
CSARRQREQYF
>TRBJ2-2|14|many|TRBV15
CATTSGGNTGELFF
>TRBJ2-7|15|many|TRBV6-2/TRBV6-3
CASRLTGTGNYEQYF